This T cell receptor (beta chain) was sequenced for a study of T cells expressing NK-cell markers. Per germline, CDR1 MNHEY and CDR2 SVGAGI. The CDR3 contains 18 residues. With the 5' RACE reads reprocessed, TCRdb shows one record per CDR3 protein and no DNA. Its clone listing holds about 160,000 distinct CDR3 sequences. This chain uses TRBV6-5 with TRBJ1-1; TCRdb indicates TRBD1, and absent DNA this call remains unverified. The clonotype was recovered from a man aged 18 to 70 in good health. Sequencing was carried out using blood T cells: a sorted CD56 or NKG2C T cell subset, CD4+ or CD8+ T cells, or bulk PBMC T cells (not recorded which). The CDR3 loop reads CASSTLIGQEEIYAEAFF.